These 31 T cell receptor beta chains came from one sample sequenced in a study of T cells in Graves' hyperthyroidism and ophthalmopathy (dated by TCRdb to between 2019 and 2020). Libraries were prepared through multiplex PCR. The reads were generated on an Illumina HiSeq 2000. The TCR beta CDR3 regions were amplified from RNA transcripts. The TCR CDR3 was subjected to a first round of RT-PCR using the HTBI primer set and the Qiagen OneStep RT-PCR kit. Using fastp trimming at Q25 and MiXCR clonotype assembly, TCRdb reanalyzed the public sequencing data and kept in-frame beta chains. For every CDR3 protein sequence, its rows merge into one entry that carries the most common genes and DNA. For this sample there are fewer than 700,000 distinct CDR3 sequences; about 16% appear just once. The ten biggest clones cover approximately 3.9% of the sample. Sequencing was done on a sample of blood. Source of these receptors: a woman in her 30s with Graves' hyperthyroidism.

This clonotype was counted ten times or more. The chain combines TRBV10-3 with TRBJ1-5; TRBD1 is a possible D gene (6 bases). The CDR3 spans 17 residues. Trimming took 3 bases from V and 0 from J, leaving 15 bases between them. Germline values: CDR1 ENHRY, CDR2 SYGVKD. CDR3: CAISDSTTGPSNQPQHF. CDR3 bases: TGTGCCATCAGTGACTCTACGACAGGTCCTAGCAATCAGCCCCAGCATTTT.

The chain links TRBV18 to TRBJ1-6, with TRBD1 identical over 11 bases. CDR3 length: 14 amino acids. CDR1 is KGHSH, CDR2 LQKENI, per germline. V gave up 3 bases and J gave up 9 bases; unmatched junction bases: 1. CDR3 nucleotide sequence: TGTGCCAGCTCACCGGGACAGGGGGTTTCACCCCTCCACTTT. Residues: CASSPGQGVSPLHF.

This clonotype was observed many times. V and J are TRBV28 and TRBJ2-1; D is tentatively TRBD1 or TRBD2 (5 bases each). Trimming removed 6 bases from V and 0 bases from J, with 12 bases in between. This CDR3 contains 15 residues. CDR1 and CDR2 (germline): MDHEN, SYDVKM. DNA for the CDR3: TGTGCCAGCAGCACGGGACCCATCTCCTACAATGAGCAGTTCTTC. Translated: CASSTGPISYNEQFF.

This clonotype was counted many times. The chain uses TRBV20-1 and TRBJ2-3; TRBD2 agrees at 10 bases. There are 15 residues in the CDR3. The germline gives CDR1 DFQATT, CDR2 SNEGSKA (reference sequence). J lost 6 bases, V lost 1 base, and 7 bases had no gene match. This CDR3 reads CSARVPSGRLDTQYF. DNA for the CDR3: TGCAGTGCTAGAGTACCTAGCGGGAGACTGGATACGCAGTATTTT.

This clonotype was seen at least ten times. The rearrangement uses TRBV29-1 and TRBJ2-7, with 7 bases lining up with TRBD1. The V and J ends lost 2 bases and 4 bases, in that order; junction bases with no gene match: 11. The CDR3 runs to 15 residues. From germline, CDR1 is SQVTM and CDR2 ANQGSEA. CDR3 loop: CSVEYMTGLSYEQYF. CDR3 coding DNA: TGCAGCGTTGAATATATGACAGGGCTATCATACGAGCAGTACTTC.

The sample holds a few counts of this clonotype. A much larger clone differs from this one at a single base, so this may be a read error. CDR3 sequence (DNA): TGTGCCAGCAGTTCGAGCACTGAAGCTTTCTTT. Amino acids: CASSSSTEAFF. This chain joins TRBV6-1 and TRBJ1-1; no definite D call. Germline lookup yields CDR1 MNHNS and CDR2 SASEGT. CDR3 length: 11 amino acids. V was trimmed by 5 bases and J by 4 bases, leaving 5 bases between them.

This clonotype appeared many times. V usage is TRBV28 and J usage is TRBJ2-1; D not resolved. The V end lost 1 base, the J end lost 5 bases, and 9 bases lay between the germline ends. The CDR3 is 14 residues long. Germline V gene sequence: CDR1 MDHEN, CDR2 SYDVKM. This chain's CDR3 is CASSLSATDNEQFF. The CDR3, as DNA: TGTGCCAGCAGTTTATCAGCAACGGACAATGAGCAGTTCTTC.

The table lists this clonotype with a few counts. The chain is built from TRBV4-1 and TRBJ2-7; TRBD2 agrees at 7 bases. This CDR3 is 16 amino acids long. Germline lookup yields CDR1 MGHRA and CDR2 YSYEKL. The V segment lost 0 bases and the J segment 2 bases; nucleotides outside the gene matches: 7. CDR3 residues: CASSQDSGLGTYEQYF. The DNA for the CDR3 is TGCGCCAGCAGCCAAGATTCCGGACTAGGAACCTACGAGCAGTACTTC.

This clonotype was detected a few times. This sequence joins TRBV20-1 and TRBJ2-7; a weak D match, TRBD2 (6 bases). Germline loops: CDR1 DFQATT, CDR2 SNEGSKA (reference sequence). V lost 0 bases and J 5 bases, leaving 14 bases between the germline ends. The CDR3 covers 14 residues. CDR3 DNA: TGCAGTGCTAGAGATTATTTTAGGACTAACGAGCAGTACTTC. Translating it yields CSARDYFRTNEQYF.

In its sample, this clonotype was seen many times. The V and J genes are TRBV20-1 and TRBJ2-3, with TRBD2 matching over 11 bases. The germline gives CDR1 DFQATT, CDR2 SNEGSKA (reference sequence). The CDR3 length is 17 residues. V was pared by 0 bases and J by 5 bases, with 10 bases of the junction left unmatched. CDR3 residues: CSARDGGTSGGVDTQYF. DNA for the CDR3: TGCAGTGCTAGAGATGGGGGGACTAGCGGTGGAGTAGATACGCAGTATTTT.

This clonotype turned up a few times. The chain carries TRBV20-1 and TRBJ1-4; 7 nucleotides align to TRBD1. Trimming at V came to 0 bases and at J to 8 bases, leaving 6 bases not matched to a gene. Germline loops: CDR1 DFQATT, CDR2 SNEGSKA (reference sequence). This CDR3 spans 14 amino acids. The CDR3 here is CSARDRGRGEKLFF. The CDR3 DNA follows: TGCAGTGCTAGAGATCGGGGCAGGGGGGAAAAACTGTTTTTT.

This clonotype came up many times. The CDR3 loop is CSADTRPGALNTEAFF. CDR3 DNA sequence: TGCAGTGCCGACACCAGACCCGGGGCCTTGAACACTGAAGCTTTCTTT. This chain joins TRBV20-1 and TRBJ1-1; the D gene is possibly TRBD1 (5 bases). V shed 6 bases and J shed 0 bases, with 20 bases lying between them. The CDR3 runs to 16 residues. Germline CDR1 is DFQATT and CDR2 is SNEGSKA (reference sequence).

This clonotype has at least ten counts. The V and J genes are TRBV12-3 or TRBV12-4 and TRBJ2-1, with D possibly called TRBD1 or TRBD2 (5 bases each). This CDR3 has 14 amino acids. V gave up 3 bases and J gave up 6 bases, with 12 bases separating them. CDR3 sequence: CASSLGVFPNEQFF. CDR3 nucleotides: TGTGCCAGCAGTTTGGGGGTATTTCCCAATGAGCAGTTCTTC.

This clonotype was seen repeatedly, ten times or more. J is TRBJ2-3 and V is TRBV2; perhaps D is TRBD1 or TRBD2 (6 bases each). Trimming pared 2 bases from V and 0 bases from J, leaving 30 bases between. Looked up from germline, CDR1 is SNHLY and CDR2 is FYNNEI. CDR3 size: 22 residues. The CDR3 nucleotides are TGTGCCAGCAGTGAAATTCCGACAGTTGGGGGGCGCGCACCACCAAGCACAGATACGCAGTATTTT. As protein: CASSEIPTVGGRAPPSTDTQYF.

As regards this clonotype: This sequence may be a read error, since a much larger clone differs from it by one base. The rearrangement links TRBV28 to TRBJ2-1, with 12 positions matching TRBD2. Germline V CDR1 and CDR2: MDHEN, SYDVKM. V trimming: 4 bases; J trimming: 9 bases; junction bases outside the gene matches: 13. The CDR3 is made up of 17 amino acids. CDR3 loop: CASSYAATSGRRVEQFF. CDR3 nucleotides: TGTGCCAGCAGTTATGCCGCGACTAGCGGGAGAAGGGTTGAGCAGTTCTTC.

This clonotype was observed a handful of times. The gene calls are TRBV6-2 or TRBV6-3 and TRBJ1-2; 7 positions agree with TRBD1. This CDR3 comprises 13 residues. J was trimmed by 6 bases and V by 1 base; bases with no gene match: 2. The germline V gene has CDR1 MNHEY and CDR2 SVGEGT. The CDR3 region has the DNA TGTGCCAGCAGTTACTTAGGGGGCAATGGCTACACCTTC. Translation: CASSYLGGNGYTF.

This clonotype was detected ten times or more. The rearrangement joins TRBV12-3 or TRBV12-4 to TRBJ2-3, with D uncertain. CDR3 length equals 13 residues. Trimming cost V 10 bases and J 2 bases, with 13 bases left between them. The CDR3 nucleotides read TGTGCCACCTCAAGAGAGGTCACAGATACGCAGTATTTT. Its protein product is CATSREVTDTQYF.

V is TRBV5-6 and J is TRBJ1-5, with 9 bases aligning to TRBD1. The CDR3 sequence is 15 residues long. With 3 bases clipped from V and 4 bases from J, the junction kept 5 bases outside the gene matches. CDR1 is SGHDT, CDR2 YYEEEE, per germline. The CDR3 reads CASSWTGEVNQPQHF. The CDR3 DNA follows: TGTGCCAGCAGCTGGACAGGGGAGGTGAATCAGCCCCAGCATTTT.

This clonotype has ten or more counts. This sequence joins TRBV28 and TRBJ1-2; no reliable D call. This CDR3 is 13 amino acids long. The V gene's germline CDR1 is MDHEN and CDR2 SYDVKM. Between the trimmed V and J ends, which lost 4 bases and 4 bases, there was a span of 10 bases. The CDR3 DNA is TGTGCCAGCAGTTCTGAGGGCGGCTATGGCTACACCTTC. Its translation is CASSSEGGYGYTF.

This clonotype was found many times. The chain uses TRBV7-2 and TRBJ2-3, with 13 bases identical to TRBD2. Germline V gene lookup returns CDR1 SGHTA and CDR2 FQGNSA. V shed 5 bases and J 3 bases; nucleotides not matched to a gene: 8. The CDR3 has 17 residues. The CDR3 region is CASSPRTSGRGTDTQYF. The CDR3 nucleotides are TGTGCCAGCAGCCCGAGGACTAGCGGGAGAGGGACAGATACGCAGTATTTT.

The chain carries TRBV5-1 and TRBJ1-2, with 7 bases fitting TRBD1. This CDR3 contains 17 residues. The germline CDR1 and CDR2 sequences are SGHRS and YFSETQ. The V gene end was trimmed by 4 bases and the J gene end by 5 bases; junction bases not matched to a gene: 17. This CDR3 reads CASSLTTQRTGGYGYTF. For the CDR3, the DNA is TGCGCCAGCAGCCTTACCACGCAAAGGACAGGAGGATATGGCTACACCTTC.

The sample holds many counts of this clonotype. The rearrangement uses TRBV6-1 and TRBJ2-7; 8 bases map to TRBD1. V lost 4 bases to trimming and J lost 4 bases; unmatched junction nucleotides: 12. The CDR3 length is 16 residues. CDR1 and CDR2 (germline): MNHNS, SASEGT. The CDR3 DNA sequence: TGTGCCAGCAGTGTGATGGACAGGGTCCGTACATACGAGCAGTACTTC. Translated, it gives CASSVMDRVRTYEQYF.

CDR3 nucleotide sequence: TGTGCCATCTCGCGGGGGTCCGAAGGCGAGACCCAGTACTTC. Residues: CAISRGSEGETQYF. The chain recombines TRBV10-3 with TRBJ2-5; 7 bases line up with TRBD2. Germline assignment: CDR1 ENHRY and CDR2 SYGVKD. This CDR3 contains 14 residues. V lost 8 bases, J lost 5 bases, and 11 bases stayed unmatched.

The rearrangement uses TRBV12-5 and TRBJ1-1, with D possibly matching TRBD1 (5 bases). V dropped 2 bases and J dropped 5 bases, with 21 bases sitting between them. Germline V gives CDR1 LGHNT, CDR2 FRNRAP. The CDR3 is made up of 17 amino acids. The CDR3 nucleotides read TGTGCTAGTGGTTTGCTCTTGTCGGGGGAGGAGGGGACTGAAGCTTTCTTT. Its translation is CASGLLLSGEEGTEAFF.

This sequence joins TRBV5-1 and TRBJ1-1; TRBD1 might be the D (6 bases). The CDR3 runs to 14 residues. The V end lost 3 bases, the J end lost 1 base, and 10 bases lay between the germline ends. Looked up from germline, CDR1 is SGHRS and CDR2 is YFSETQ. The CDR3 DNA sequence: TGCGCCAGCAGCTATCCGGGACAGAACACTGAAGCTTTCTTT. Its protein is CASSYPGQNTEAFF.

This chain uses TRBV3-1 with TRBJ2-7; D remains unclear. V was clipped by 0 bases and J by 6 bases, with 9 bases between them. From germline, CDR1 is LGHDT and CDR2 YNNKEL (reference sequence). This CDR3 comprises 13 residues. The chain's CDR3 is CASSQDVASEQYF. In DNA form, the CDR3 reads TGTGCCAGCAGCCAAGACGTAGCATCCGAGCAGTACTTC.

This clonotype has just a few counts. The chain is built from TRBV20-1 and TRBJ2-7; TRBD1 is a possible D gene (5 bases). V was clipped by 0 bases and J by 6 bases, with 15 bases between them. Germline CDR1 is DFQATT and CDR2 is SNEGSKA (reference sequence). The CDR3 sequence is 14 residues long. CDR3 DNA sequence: TGCAGTGCTAGAGATGACCAGGGATACAGCGAGCAGTACTTC. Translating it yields CSARDDQGYSEQYF.

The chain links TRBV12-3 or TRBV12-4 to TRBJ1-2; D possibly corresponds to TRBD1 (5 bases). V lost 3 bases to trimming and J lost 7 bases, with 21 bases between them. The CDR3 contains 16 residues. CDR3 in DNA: TGTGCCAGCAGTTTTTCGGGGACCTCTACCTTAGGTGGCTACACCTTC. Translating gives CASSFSGTSTLGGYTF.

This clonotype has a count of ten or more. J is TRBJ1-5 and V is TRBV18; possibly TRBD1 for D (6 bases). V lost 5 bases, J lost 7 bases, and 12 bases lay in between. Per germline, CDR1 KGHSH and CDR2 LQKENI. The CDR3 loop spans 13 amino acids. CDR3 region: CASSLGQGQPQHF. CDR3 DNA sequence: TGTGCCAGCTCATTGGGACAAGGACAGCCCCAGCATTTT.

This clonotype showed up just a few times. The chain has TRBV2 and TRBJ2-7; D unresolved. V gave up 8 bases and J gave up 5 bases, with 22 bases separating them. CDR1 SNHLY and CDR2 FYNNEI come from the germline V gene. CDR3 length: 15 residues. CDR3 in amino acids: CASFSGQKFVDEQYF. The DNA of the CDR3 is TGTGCCAGCTTTTCAGGTCAAAAGTTTGTTGACGAGCAGTACTTC. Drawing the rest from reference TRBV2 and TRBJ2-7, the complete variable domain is EPEVTQTPSHQVTQMGQEVILRCVPISNHLYFYWYRQILGQKVEFLVSFYNNEISEKSEIFDDQFSVERPDGSNFTLKIRSTKLEDSAMYFCASFSGQKFVDEQYFGPGTRLTVT.

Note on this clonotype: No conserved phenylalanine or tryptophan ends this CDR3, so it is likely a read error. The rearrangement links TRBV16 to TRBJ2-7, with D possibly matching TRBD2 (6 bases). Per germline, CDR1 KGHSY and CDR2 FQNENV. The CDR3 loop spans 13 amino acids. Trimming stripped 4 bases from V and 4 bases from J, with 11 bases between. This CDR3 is CASSPERAYEQYL. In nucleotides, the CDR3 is TGTGCCAGCAGCCCAGAGCGGGCGTACGAGCAGTACCTC.